What follows are 29 T cell receptor beta chains derived from one specimen sequenced in a study of Graves' ophthalmopathy and Graves' hyperthyroidism. Amplified TCR beta CDR3 regions were obtained using RNA transcripts as template. Scientists carried out first-round RT-PCR using HTBI primers and then a second-round multiplex PCR. Each CDR3 protein is one row after TCRdb ran MiXCR on the multiplex PCR reads. The profile shows approximately 480,000 distinct CDR3 sequences, roughly an eighth of them singletons. Sequencing input: blood. The receptors come from a woman aged 25 to 45 with Graves' ophthalmopathy.

Many counts were recorded for this clonotype. This rearrangement joins TRBV28 to TRBJ1-6; D possibly corresponds to TRBD1 (5 bases). The CDR3 is made up of 16 amino acids. The V end lost 2 bases, the J end lost 5 bases, and 13 bases lay between the germline ends. CDR1 and CDR2 from the germline V gene are MDHEN and SYDVKM. The CDR3 region is CASSLGGYADNSPLHF. DNA of the CDR3: TGTGCCAGCAGTTTAGGGGGGTATGCGGATAATTCACCCCTCCACTTT.

There are a few counts of this clonotype. The chain uses TRBV6-1 and TRBJ1-6; D unclear. The CDR3 spans 15 residues. V lost 1 base and J 10 bases, leaving 14 bases between the germline ends. Germline V gene lookup returns CDR1 MNHNS and CDR2 SASEGT. CDR3 in amino acids: CASSEGSNIRSPLHF. The CDR3 DNA reads as TGTGCCAGCAGTGAAGGGTCGAACATACGGTCACCCCTCCACTTT.

This clonotype showed up many times. The chain joins TRBV12-3 or TRBV12-4 to TRBJ2-5; 8 nucleotides agree with TRBD2. V lost 4 bases, J lost 1 base, and 5 bases stayed unmatched. This CDR3 has 15 amino acids. The CDR3 reads CASSSRTSPQETQYF. The DNA for the CDR3 is TGTGCCAGCAGTTCCCGGACTAGCCCCCAAGAGACCCAGTACTTC.

The chain links TRBV12-3 or TRBV12-4 to TRBJ2-2; TRBD1 agrees at 9 bases. There are 16 residues in the CDR3. V shed 7 bases and J 7 bases; nucleotides not matched to a gene: 13. The CDR3 DNA reads TGTGCCAGCACCATCACCGGGACAGGGATAATCGGGGAGCTGTTTTTT. Its translation: CASTITGTGIIGELFF.

This clonotype was picked up many times. V usage is TRBV6-5 and J usage is TRBJ1-2; D may be TRBD1 (5 bases). The CDR3 extends over 14 amino acids. Per the germline V gene, CDR1 is MNHEY and CDR2 is SVGAGI. V gave up 4 bases and J gave up 8 bases, with 17 bases separating them. The CDR3 coding sequence is TGTGCCAGCAGTTTCGGGGGTCTTTCCGGAGGCTACACCTTC. This encodes CASSFGGLSGGYTF.

The chain employs TRBV7-2 and TRBJ2-6; D uncertain. This CDR3 comprises 14 residues. Germline lookup yields CDR1 SGHTA and CDR2 FQGNSA. Deletions cut 5 bases from V and 5 bases from J, with 10 bases between. CDR3 amino acids: CASSPVLRANVLTF. Here the CDR3 DNA reads TGTGCCAGCAGCCCCGTCCTCCGGGCCAACGTCCTGACTTTC.

This clonotype has at least ten counts. A junction boundary mismatches the germline segment, possibly from a read error. The chain employs TRBV6-2 or TRBV6-3 and TRBJ1-2; D is undetermined. Per the germline V gene, CDR1 is MNHEY and CDR2 is SVGEGT. The CDR3 has 12 amino acids. Here the CDR3 DNA reads TGTGCCAGCAGATACTCGTGGGAGTCCTACACCTTC. Protein product: CASRYSWESYTF.

This clonotype has at least ten counts. The chain has TRBV6-1 and TRBJ1-3; D uncertain. Germline-derived CDR1 and CDR2 are MNHNS and SASEGT. Trimming stripped 5 bases from V and 3 bases from J, with 17 bases between. The CDR3 sequence is 16 residues long. CDR3 DNA: TGTGCCAGCAGTCTAAGACCGTCGGCGTATGGAAACACCATATATTTT. Amino acids: CASSLRPSAYGNTIYF.

At least ten counts were recorded for this clonotype. The chain couples TRBV28 to TRBJ2-2; 14 bases match TRBD2. J was trimmed by 6 bases and V by 6 bases; bases with no gene match: 6. Per the germline V gene, CDR1 is MDHEN and CDR2 is SYDVKM. The CDR3 runs to 16 residues. The CDR3: CASSPGLAGGPGELFF. CDR3 nucleotide sequence: TGTGCCAGCAGCCCCGGACTAGCGGGAGGCCCCGGGGAGCTGTTTTTT.

This clonotype appeared many times. The V gene is TRBV2, the J gene TRBJ1-3; D gene unclear. The CDR3 length is 17 residues. The V end was cut by 1 base, the J end by 1 base, with 14 bases between. CDR1 is SNHLY, CDR2 FYNNEI, per germline. CDR3 coding DNA: TGTGCCAGCAGTGAAGGGGTAGGGTTCACTTCTGGAAACACCATATATTTT. Protein product: CASSEGVGFTSGNTIYF.

This clonotype was picked up many times. This chain joins TRBV12-3 or TRBV12-4 and TRBJ1-2; TRBD1 might be the D (5 bases). This CDR3 region has 14 residues. Between the trimmed V and J ends, which lost 6 bases and 6 bases, there was a span of 17 bases. CDR3 bases: TGTGCCAGCAGCCTAGCGGGACTGGAAGATGGCTACACCTTC. Amino acids: CASSLAGLEDGYTF.

The table lists this clonotype with many counts. V usage is TRBV6-5 and J usage is TRBJ1-1; 10 bases fit TRBD1. Germline-derived CDR1 and CDR2 are MNHEY and SVGAGI. The CDR3 runs to 13 residues. The ends lost 7 bases at V and 10 bases at J; junction bases unmatched: 9. CDR3: CASNPTGGQAAFF. CDR3 DNA sequence: TGTGCCAGCAATCCGACAGGGGGCCAGGCAGCTTTCTTT.

Regarding this clonotype: One base away lies a much larger clone, so this may be a sequencing read error. The conserved closing phenylalanine or tryptophan is absent in this CDR3, likely reflecting a read error. The chain combines TRBV6-1 with TRBJ1-1; the D is unclear. V lost 8 bases and J 1 base, leaving 11 bases between the germline ends. Germline values: CDR1 MNHNS, CDR2 SASEGT. The CDR3 has 13 residues. CDR3 nucleotides: TGTGCCAGCGTGAAACCCACGAACACTGAAGCTTTCGTT. Its protein is CASVKPTNTEAFV.

The chain combines TRBV6-4 with TRBJ1-1; no definite D call. The germline V and J ends were trimmed by 6 bases and 4 bases, with 12 bases remaining between them. The CDR3 length is 13 residues. The germline V gene has CDR1 MRHNA and CDR2 SNTAGT. In DNA form, the CDR3 reads TGTGCCAGCAGCCCACAGAGGTGCACTGAAGCTTTCTTT. It encodes CASSPQRCTEAFF.

This clonotype was detected ten times or more. The chain carries TRBV28 and TRBJ1-1, with TRBD1 matching 9 bases. The germline V gene has CDR1 MDHEN and CDR2 SYDVKM. With 6 bases clipped from V and 1 base from J, the junction kept 3 bases outside the gene matches. The CDR3 contains 14 residues. Here the CDR3 DNA reads TGTGCCAGCAGGACAGGGGGGAGGAACACTGAAGCTTTCTTT. Protein: CASRTGGRNTEAFF.

This clonotype was seen ten or more times. This chain links TRBV6-2 or TRBV6-3 with TRBJ2-7, with TRBD2 matching over 7 bases. Germline V gene lookup returns CDR1 MNHEY and CDR2 SVGEGT. The CDR3 extends over 17 amino acids. The J segment lost 3 bases and the V segment lost 0 bases, leaving 11 bases of the junction unmatched. CDR3 sequence: CASSYSQKGTMNYEQYF. The CDR3 coding sequence is TGTGCCAGCAGTTACTCTCAGAAAGGGACTATGAACTACGAGCAGTACTTC.

V is TRBV5-5 and J is TRBJ1-5, with D possibly TRBD1 on 6 matching bases. The V end lost 3 bases, the J end lost 7 bases, and 14 bases lay between the germline ends. The CDR3 runs to 14 residues. The germline CDR1 and CDR2 sequences are SGHKS and YYEKEE (reference sequence). The CDR3 is CASSSGRGAQPQHF. The CDR3 nucleotides read TGTGCCAGCAGCTCCGGGCGGGGGGCACAGCCCCAGCATTTT. Variable domain in full (rest from reference TRBV5-5 and TRBJ1-5): DAGVTQSPTHLIKTRGQQVTLRCSPISGHKSVSWYQQVLGQGPQFIFQYYEKEERGRGNFPDRFSARQFPNYSSELNVNALLLGDSALYLCASSSGRGAQPQHFGDGTRLSIL.

This clonotype was observed many times. This rearrangement joins TRBV12-5 to TRBJ2-5; possible D gene TRBD1, 6 bases. Germline CDR1 and CDR2: LGHNT and FRNRAP. Trimming left V 2 bases short and J 5 bases short, with 18 bases between. This CDR3 region has 16 residues. The DNA of the CDR3 is TGTGCTAGTGGTTTGCCAACGGTCCGGCAGGGGGAGACCCAGTACTTC. Its protein is CASGLPTVRQGETQYF.

In this sample, this clonotype turned up many times. The V call is TRBV12-3 or TRBV12-4, the J call TRBJ2-5, with 14 bases identical to TRBD2. J lost 5 bases, V lost 5 bases, and 10 bases had no gene match. CDR3 length equals 17 residues. CDR3 DNA sequence: TGTGCCAGCAGTCAAGGGACTAGCGGGGGACTATTGGAGACCCAGTACTTC. Translation gives CASSQGTSGGLLETQYF.

This clonotype was detected ten times or more. V usage is TRBV5-1 and J usage is TRBJ2-7; TRBD1 matches at 7 bases. The V gene end was trimmed by 0 bases and the J gene end by 6 bases; junction bases not matched to a gene: 6. This CDR3 region has 14 residues. The germline V gene encodes CDR1 SGHRS and CDR2 YFSETQ. The CDR3 bases are TGCGCCAGCAGCTTGGTCGATGACAGGGCCGAGCAGTACTTC. It yields the protein CASSLVDDRAEQYF.

The chain combines TRBV12-3 or TRBV12-4 with TRBJ2-7; D ambiguous. The CDR3 length is 11 residues. Trimming took 5 bases from V and 7 from J, leaving 9 bases between them. CDR3 nucleotide sequence: TGTGCCAGCAGTCACTACGGGGAGCAGTACTTC. This codes for CASSHYGEQYF.

This clonotype has a count of ten or more. The rearrangement links TRBV12-3 or TRBV12-4 to TRBJ1-2, with D unclear. V dropped 8 bases and J dropped 8 bases, with 21 bases sitting between them. The CDR3 has 14 residues. DNA of the CDR3: TGTGCCAGCTCCCTAGGACGGCCTACTTGGGGCTACACCTTC. This codes for CASSLGRPTWGYTF.

This clonotype has ten or more counts. This chain connects TRBV11-2 to TRBJ1-1; D is unresolved. Germline V lookup: CDR1 SGHAT, CDR2 FQNNGV. Trimming shortened V by 0 bases and J by 0 bases, and 5 bases separated the two germline ends. The CDR3 sequence is 14 residues long. In DNA, the CDR3 is TGTGCCAGCAGCTTAGATCCATTGAACACTGAAGCTTTCTTT. Translating gives CASSLDPLNTEAFF. Looking up the rest from reference TRBV11-2 and TRBJ1-1 gives the full variable domain: EAGVAQSPRYKIIEKRQSVAFWCNPISGHATLYWYQQILGQGPKLLIQFQNNGVVDDSQLPKDRFSAERLKGVDSTLKIQPAKLEDSAVYLCASSLDPLNTEAFFGQGTRLTVV.

As for this clonotype: Relative to the germline gene, one junction end is altered; a read error may explain this. The rearrangement uses TRBV13 and TRBJ1-3; no definite D call. CDR3 length equals 14 residues. CDR1 is PRHDT, CDR2 FYEKMQ, per germline (reference sequence). CDR3 amino acids: CASGLRGTGNTIYF. CDR3 nucleotide sequence: TGTGCCAGCGGCTTACGGGGTACTGGAAACACCATATATTTT.

This clonotype was recorded at least ten times. The V call is TRBV12-3 or TRBV12-4, the J call TRBJ2-2, with 12 bases identical to TRBD1. After removal of 6 bases from V and 7 bases from J, the junction contained 12 bases not matched to a gene. CDR3 size: 17 residues. The CDR3 DNA sequence: TGTGCCAGCAGAGATACATTTGGGACAGGGGGCGACGGGGAGCTGTTTTTT. Translating gives CASRDTFGTGGDGELFF.

Of note for this clonotype: At one end, the junction sequence differs from germline, possibly due to a read error. J is TRBJ2-7 and V is TRBV25-1, with D possibly being TRBD2 (6 bases). CDR1 is MGHDK and CDR2 is SYGVNS in the germline V gene. This CDR3 region has 15 residues. CDR3 region: CASLKGGISSYDQYF. CDR3 DNA: TGTGCCAGCCTCAAGGGAGGAATCAGCTCCTACGATCAGTACTTC.

The chain links TRBV30 to TRBJ1-1; 7 bases align to TRBD1. V lost 4 bases to trimming and J lost 4 bases; unmatched junction nucleotides: 12. Germline V CDR1 and CDR2: GTSNPN, SVGIG (reference sequence). The CDR3 totals 15 residues. This CDR3 reads CAWIGDRARTTEAFF. The CDR3 DNA reads TGTGCCTGGATAGGCGACAGGGCTAGGACCACTGAAGCTTTCTTT.

The rearrangement uses TRBV4-1 and TRBJ1-2, with D perhaps TRBD1 (6 bases). Trimming pared 4 bases from V and 5 bases from J, leaving 14 bases between. The CDR3 sequence is 14 residues long. CDR1 is MGHRA and CDR2 is YSYEKL in the germline V gene. The CDR3 reads CASSPWDTKYGYTF. CDR3 nucleotides: TGCGCCAGCAGCCCGTGGGACACCAAATATGGCTACACCTTC.

This chain uses TRBV30 with TRBJ2-5; 7 nucleotides match TRBD2. This CDR3 contains 14 residues. Germline V CDR1 and CDR2: GTSNPN, SVGIG (reference sequence). V lost 0 bases, J lost 2 bases, and 3 bases stayed unmatched. CDR3 sequence reads: CAWSVRGVQETQYF. The CDR3 DNA reads as TGTGCCTGGAGTGTACGGGGGGTACAAGAGACCCAGTACTTC. Full variable domain (rest looked up from reference TRBV30 and TRBJ2-5): SQTIHQWPATLVQPVGSPLSLECTVEGTSNPNLYWYRQAAGRGLQLLFYSVGIGQISSEVPQNLSASRPQDRQFILSSKKLLLSDSGFYLCAWSVRGVQETQYFGPGTRLLVL.